This T cell receptor beta chain was found in a study of CD8+CD57+ T cells in acquired aplastic anemia. This clonotype was seen only a few times. The sequenced patients had an expansion of CD8+CD57+ cells seen by flow cytometry. CDR3 length: 15 amino acids. V lost 0 bases, J lost 6 bases, and 12 bases lay in between. CDR1 SGDLS and CDR2 YYNGEE come from the germline V gene. Template material for TCR beta VDJ and CDR3 profiling consisted of genomic DNA. Each CDR3 protein gets one entry after TCRdb re-called the reads with MiXCR. Of around 79,000 distinct CDR3 sequences in the sample, roughly three quarters were seen once.

Sequenced material: sorted CD4+, CD8+, or CD8+CD57+ T cells (not recorded which) from PBMCs. The chain uses TRBV9 and TRBJ1-4, with D perhaps TRBD1 (6 bases). This sequence originates from a human donor with aplastic anemia. The CDR3 sequence is CASSVGTGYDEKLFF. CDR3 coding DNA: TGTGCCAGCAGCGTAGGAACAGGGTACGATGAAAAACTGTTTTTT.